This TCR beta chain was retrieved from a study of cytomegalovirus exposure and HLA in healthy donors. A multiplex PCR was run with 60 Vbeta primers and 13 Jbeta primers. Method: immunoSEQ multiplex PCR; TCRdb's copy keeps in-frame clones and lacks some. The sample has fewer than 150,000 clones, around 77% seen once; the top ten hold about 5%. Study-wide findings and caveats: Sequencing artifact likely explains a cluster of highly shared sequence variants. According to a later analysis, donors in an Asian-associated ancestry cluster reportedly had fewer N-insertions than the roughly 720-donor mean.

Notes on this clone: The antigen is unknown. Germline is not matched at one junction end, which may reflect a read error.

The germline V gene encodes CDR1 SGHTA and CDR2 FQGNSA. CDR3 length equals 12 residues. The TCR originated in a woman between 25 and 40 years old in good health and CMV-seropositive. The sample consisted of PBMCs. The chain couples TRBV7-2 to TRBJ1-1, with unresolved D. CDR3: CASNLVYTEAFF. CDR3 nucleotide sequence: TGTGCCAGCAACTTAGTATACACTGAAGCTTTCTTT.